This paragraph covers one T cell receptor (beta chain) sequence. The clone's antigen remains unknown. Base qualities were left out, and no much larger clone turns up one base away. Participants in the prospective study were enrolled through a virtual design, were aged roughly 18 to 100 years, and lived in roughly 24 United States geographic areas. In the prospective study, participants were assigned to cohorts based on the clinical history participants reported in a screening survey and a study questionnaire. Recovered participants in ImmuneRACE Cohort 3 were defined as having two consecutive negative NP/OP PCR tests, clearance from a healthcare professional, or resolution of symptoms. Mobile phlebotomists in the prospective study collected whole blood, serum and a nasopharyngeal or oropharyngeal swab from every participant. Prospective study participants could optionally give additional blood draws and questionnaires over a roughly 2-month period. Prospective study blood samples were shipped either frozen or at room temperature before DNA extraction.

The immunoSEQ Assay, a bias-controlled multiplex PCR, was used to amplify TCRbeta CDR3 regions from genomic DNA. As for how the authors treated the data: Within the assay, amplification of reference gene primers was used to estimate how many nucleated cells each sample contained. To quantify the absolute abundance of each unique TCRbeta CDR3 rearrangement, sequence reads were collapsed and filtered. For each sample, productive Simpson clonality was calculated by taking the square root of Simpson's diversity index across productive rearrangements. This is the immuneACCESS table as TCRdb keeps it, with only in-frame sequences that have V and J called. A part of the clones is gone; compared with another copy, unresolved V genes explain less than half, and the rest is unexplained. That table supplies the V and J calls and clone size; D and trimming were determined from the DNA. Recorded for this sample are around 260,000 clones; 90% of them occurred a single time. The ten largest clonotypes hold around 1.1% of the sample.

This entry is derived from a study of blood T cell repertoires in COVID-19 (dated by TCRdb to 2018 to 2020). About the investigation overall: Collaborator samples came from the United States, Italy and Spain and covered acute and convalescent phases of COVID-19. The material from the prospective study consisted of cDNA or gDNA derived from T cells, B-cell-depleted T cells, or PBMCs. Deeply sampled blood TCRbeta repertoires from subjects exposed to, actively infected with, or recovered from COVID-19 were included in the dataset. Where available, HLA class I and class II types were obtained from metadata supplied by the sample provider rather than from assay-based typing. A freely available public database, intended as a resource for researchers studying the immune response to SARS-CoV-2, is where the repertoires were released. Samples came from the ongoing ImmuneRACE study (first 160 participants) plus 1,254 subjects from 6 global collaborators. The sample metadata nearly always contained a de-identified subject ID, COVID-19 status, age in years and sex. Broader findings and caveats from the paper: How much clinical and demographic metadata was included differed by source and by participant, and the metadata was provided uncurated.

CDR1 and CDR2, per the germline V gene, are SGHTA and FQGTGA. Taken from cysteine to phenylalanine, the CDR3 has 17 residues. The entry retains the CDR3 DNA only, 51 bases that are in frame from base 1. Relative to germline, V is missing 2 bases and J is missing 3 bases, with 9 bases of the junction outside any gene match. The sequenced sample consisted of PBMCs or T cells enriched from blood (not recorded which). The clonotype comes from a woman aged 25 to 39 who had recovered from COVID-19. Recombination joined TRBV7-3 with TRBJ1-2, and 10 junction bases match TRBD1. The nucleotide sequence is TGTGCCAGCAGCTTAGGAGGGACAGGGGTCGGGTACTATGGCTACACCTTC. Translation gives CASSLGGTGVGYYGYTF.